This T cell receptor beta chain was captured in a study of T-cell reconstitution after alpha-beta-depleted transplantation in children. Preparation of the TCRbeta library used unique molecular identifiers. Each CDR3 protein gets one entry after TCRdb re-called the PCR reads with MiXCR. The profile shows 450,000 to 600,000 distinct CDR3 sequences, 8% to 11% of them singletons. This clonotype was recorded many times. The V and J ends lost 1 base and 7 bases respectively, with 11 bases between them. This CDR3 is 15 amino acids long. CDR1 is SEHNR, CDR2 FQNEAQ, per germline (reference sequence). The J gene is TRBJ1-6, the V gene TRBV7-9; no clear D. The origin of this receptor is a child aged 2 to 15 with inherited bone marrow failure, due to receive a stem cell transplant. Sequencing was performed on PBMCs, taken before TCRalphabeta/CD19-depleted stem cell transplant. CDR3 residues: CASSLGARTNSPLHF. The CDR3 DNA follows: TGTGCCAGCAGCTTAGGGGCCAGAACCAATTCACCCCTCCACTTT.